This T cell receptor beta chain is drawn from a study of CD8+CD57+ T cells in acquired aplastic anemia. It was genomic DNA that served as the template for profiling TCR beta VDJ and CDR3. One entry per CDR3 protein, called by TCRdb with MiXCR from the reads. The sample lists a few hundred thousand distinct CDR3 sequences; around 60% were seen once. The sample taken for sequencing was sorted CD4+, CD8+, or CD8+CD57+ T cells (not recorded which) from PBMCs. This receptor was taken from a human donor in good health.

The CDR3 DNA reads TGTGCCAGCAGCCGACCTCCTGGGATAGAGGGGTACGAGCAGTACTTC. Translated, it gives CASSRPPGIEGYEQYF. V and J are TRBV11-2 and TRBJ2-7; either TRBD1 or TRBD2 may supply D (5 bases each). CDR1 SGHAT and CDR2 FQNNGV come from the germline V gene. V lost 5 bases and J 4 bases, leaving 21 bases between the germline ends. The CDR3 runs to 16 residues.